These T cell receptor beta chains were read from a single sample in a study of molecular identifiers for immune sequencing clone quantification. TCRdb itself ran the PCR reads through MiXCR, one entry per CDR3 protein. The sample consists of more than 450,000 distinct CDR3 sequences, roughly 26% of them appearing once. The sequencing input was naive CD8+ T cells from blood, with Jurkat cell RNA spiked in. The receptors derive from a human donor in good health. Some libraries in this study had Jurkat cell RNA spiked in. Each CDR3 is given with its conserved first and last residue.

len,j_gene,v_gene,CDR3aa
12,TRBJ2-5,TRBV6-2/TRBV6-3,CASSYDLGPQYF
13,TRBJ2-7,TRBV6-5,CASTLTRGHEQYF
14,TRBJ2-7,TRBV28,CASGLATGGVEQYF
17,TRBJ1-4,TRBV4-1,CASSQAVQNYRNEKLFF
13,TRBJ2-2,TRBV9,CASSEALSGELFF
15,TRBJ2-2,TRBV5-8,CASTPLGAGTGELFF
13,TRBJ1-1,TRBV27,CASSSQANTEAFF
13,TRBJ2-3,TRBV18,CASSPPGSHTQYF
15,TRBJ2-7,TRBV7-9,CASSSLPGQGYEQYF
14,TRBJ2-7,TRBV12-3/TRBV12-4,CASSLTDGLDEQYF
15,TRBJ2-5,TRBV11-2,CASSPSGQAQEAQYF
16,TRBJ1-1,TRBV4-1,CASSPQGYGENTEAFF
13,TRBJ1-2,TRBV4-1,CASSQALGHDYTF
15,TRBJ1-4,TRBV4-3,CASSQDGDVHEKLFF
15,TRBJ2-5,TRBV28,CASRDIRDHQETQYF
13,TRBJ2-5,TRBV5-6,CASSSGWGETQYF
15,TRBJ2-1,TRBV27,CASSLQGGSYNEQFF
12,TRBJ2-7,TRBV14,CASSGASYEQYF
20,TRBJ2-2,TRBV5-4,CASSLAMGLAGLGGPGELFF
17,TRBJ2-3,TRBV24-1,CATRGLAGDEGTDTQYF
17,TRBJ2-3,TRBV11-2,CASSRNGVSTWQDTQYF
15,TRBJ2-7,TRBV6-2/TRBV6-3,CASSYGRLGSYEQYF
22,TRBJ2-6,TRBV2,CAINRRGNRGLPSYSGANVLTF
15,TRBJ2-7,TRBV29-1,CGVMGPGLPGAEQYF
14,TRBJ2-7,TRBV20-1,CSAGVAGASYEQYF
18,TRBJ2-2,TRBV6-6,CASSYPTGAVLWTGELFF
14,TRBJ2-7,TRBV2,CASREYYRGYEQYF
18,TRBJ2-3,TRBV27,CASSPGTSGSIKTDTQYF
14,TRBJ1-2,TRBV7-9,CASSPRTGGYGYTF
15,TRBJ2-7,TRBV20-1,CNVREGTGLSYEQYF
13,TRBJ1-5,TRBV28,CASSLRGYQPQHF
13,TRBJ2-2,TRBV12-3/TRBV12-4,CASRRPLTGELFF
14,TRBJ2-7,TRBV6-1,CASSELGRTYEQYF
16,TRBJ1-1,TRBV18,CASSPIIQGQNTEAFF
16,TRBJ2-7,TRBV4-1,CARSQGSGGTAYEQDF
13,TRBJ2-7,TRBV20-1,CSARRDSTYEQYF
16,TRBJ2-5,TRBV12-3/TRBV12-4,CASSYGGGALQETQYF
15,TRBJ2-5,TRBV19,CASSSDRGHQETQYF
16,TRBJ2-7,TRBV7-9,CASSLTGGGGGYEQYF
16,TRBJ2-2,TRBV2,CASSGPTGTNTGELFF
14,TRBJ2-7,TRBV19,CASSIGGKDYEQYF
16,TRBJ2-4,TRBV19,CASTDRQGRAKNIQYF